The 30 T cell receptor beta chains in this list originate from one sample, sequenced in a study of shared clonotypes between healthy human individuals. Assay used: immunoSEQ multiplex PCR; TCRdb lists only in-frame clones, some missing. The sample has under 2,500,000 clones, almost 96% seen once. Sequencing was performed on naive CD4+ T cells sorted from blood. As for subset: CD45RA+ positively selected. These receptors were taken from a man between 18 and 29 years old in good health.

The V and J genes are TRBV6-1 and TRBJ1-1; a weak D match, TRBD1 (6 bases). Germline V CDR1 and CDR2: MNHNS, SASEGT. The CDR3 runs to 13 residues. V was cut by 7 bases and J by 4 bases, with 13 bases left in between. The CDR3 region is CASNNLGGTEAFF. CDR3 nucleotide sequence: TGTGCCAGCAACAACCTAGGGGGCACTGAAGCTTTCTTT.

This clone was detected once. CDR3 protein: CASSTPGTSYTGELFF. The CDR3 bases are TGTGCCAGCAGTACCCCCGGGACGTCTTACACCGGGGAGCTGTTTTTT. The chain has TRBV28 and TRBJ2-2, with D perhaps assigned TRBD1 or TRBD2 (5 bases each). The germline gives CDR1 MDHEN, CDR2 SYDVKM. The V end was cut by 5 bases, the J end by 3 bases, with 16 bases between. The CDR3 loop spans 16 amino acids.

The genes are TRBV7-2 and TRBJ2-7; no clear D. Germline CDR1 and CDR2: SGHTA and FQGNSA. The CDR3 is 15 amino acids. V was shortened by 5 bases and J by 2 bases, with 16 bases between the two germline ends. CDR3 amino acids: CASSQRITTPYEQYF. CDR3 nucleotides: TGTGCCAGCAGCCAACGTATTACCACCCCCTACGAGCAGTACTTC.

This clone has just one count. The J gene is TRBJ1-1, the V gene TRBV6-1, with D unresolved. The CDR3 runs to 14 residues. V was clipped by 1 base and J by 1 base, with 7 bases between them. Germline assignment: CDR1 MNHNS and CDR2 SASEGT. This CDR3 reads CASSEVEGNTEAFF. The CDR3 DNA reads TGTGCCAGCAGTGAAGTGGAAGGGAACACTGAAGCTTTCTTT.

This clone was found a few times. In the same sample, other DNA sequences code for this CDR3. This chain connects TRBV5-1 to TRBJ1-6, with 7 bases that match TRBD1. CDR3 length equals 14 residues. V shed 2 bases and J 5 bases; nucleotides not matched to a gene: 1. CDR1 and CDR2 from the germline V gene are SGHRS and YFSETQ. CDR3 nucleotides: TGCGCCAGCAGCTTTGGGACAGATAATTCACCCCTCCACTTT. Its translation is CASSFGTDNSPLHF.

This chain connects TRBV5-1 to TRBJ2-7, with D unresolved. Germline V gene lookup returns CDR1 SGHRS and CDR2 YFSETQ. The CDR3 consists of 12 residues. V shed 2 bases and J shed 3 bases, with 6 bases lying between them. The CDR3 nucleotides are TGCGCCAGCAGCTTAAGAGACTACGAGCAGTACTTC. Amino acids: CASSLRDYEQYF.

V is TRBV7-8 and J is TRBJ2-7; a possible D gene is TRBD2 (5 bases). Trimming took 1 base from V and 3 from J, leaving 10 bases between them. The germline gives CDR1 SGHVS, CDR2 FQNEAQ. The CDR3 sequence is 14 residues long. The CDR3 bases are TGTGCCAGCAGCTTAGGCACGGGGAACTACGAGCAGTACTTC. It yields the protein CASSLGTGNYEQYF. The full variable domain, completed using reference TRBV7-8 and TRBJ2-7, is GAGVSQSPRYKVAKRGQDVALRCDPISGHVSLFWYQQALGQGPEFLTYFQNEAQLDKSGLPSDRFFAERPEGSVSTLKIQRTQQEDSAVYLCASSLGTGNYEQYFGPGTRLTVT.

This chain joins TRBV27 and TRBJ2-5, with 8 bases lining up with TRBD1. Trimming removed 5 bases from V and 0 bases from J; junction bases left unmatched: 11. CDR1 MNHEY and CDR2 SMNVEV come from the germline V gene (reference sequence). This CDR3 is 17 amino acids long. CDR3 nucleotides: TGTGCCAGCAGTCCCTCCCCTCGACAGGGGAACCAAGAGACCCAGTACTTC. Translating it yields CASSPSPRQGNQETQYF.

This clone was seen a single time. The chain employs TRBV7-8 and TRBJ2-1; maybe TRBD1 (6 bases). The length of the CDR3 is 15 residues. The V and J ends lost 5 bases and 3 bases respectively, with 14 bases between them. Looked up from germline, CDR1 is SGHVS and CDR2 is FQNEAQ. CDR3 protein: CASSPAGARYNEQFF. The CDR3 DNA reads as TGTGCCAGCAGCCCGGCAGGGGCCCGCTACAATGAGCAGTTCTTC. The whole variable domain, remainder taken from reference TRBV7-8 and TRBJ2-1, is GAGVSQSPRYKVAKRGQDVALRCDPISGHVSLFWYQQALGQGPEFLTYFQNEAQLDKSGLPSDRFFAERPEGSVSTLKIQRTQQEDSAVYLCASSPAGARYNEQFFGPGTRLTVL.

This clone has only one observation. The CDR3 is CASTKGEEIRANTEAFF. CDR3 coding DNA: TGTGCCAGCACCAAGGGCGAAGAGATCAGGGCTAACACTGAAGCTTTCTTT. This chain connects TRBV7-9 to TRBJ1-1, with D possibly matching TRBD1 (5 bases). V lost 7 bases and J lost 2, with 23 bases in between. This CDR3 comprises 17 residues. Germline V gene sequence: CDR1 SEHNR, CDR2 FQNEAQ (reference sequence).

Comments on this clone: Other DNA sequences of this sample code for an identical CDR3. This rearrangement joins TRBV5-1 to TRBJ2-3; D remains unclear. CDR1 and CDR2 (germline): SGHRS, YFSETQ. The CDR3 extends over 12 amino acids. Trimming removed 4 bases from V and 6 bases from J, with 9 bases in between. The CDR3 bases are TGCGCCAGCAGCCAGCCGGCGGATACGCAGTATTTT. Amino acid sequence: CASSQPADTQYF.

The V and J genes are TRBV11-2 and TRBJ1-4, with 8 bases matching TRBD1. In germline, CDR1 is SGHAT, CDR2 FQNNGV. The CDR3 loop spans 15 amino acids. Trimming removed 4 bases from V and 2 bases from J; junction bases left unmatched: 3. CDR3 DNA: TGTGCCAGCAGCTCCCAGGGGGCCACTAATGAAAAACTGTTTTTT. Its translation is CASSSQGATNEKLFF.

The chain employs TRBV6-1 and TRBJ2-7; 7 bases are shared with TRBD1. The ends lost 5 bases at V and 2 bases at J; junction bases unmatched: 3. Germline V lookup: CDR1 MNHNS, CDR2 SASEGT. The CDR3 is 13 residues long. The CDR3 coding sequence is TGTGCCAGCAGTTCGGGACAGACCTACGAGCAGTACTTC. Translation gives CASSSGQTYEQYF.

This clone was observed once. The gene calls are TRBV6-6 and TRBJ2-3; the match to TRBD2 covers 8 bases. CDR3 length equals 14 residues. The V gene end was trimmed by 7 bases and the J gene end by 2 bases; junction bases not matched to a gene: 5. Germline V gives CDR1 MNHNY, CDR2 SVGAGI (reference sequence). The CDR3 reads CASKASGSTDTQYF. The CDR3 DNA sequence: TGTGCCAGCAAGGCTAGCGGGTCCACAGATACGCAGTATTTT.

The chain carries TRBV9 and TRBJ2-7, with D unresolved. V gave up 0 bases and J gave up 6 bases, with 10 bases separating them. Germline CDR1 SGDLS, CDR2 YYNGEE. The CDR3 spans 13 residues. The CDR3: CASSVEQISEQYF. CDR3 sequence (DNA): TGTGCCAGCAGCGTAGAACAGATCTCCGAGCAGTACTTC.

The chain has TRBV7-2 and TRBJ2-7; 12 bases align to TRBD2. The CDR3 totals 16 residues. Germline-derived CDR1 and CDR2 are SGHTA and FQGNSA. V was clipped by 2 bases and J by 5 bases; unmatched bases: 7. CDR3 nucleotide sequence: TGTGCCAGCAGCTTATCCCGACTAGCGGGAGAGAACGAGCAGTACTTC. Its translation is CASSLSRLAGENEQYF.

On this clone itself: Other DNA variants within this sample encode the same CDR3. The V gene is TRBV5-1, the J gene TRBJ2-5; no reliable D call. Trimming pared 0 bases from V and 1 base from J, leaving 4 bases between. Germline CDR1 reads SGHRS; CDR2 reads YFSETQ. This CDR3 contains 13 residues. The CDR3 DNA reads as TGCGCCAGCAGCTTGGTGGGCCAAGAGACCCAGTACTTC. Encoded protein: CASSLVGQETQYF. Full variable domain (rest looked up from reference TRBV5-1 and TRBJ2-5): KAGVTQTPRYLIKTRGQQVTLSCSPISGHRSVSWYQQTPGQGLQFLFEYFSETQRNKGNFPGRFSGRQFSNSRSEMNVSTLELGDSALYLCASSLVGQETQYFGPGTRLLVL.

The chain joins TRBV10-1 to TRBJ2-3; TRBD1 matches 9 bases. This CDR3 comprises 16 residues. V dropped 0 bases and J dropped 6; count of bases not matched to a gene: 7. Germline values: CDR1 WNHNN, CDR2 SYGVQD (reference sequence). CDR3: CASSESSGTGLDTQYF. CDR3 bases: TGCGCCAGCAGTGAGTCCTCCGGGACAGGGTTGGATACGCAGTATTTT.

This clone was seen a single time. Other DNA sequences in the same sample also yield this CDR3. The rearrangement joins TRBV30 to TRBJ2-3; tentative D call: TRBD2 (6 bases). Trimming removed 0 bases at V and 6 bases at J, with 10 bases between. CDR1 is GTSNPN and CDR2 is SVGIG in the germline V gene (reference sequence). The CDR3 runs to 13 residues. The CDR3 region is CAWSVLAGDTQYF. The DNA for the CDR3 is TGTGCCTGGAGTGTACTAGCCGGGGATACGCAGTATTTT.

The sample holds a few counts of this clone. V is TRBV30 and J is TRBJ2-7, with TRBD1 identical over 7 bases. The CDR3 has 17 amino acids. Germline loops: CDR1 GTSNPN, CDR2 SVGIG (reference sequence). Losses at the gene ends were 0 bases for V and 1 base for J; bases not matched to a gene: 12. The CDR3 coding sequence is TGTGCCTGGAGTGTACGGGCGTTGACAGGGTGGTCCTACGAGCAGTACTTC. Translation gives CAWSVRALTGWSYEQYF.

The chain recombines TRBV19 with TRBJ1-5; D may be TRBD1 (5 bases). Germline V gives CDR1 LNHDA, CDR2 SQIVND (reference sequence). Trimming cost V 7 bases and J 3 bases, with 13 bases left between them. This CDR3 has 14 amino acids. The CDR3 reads CASNVGDFNQPQHF. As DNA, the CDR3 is TGTGCCAGTAATGTTGGGGACTTCAATCAGCCCCAGCATTTT. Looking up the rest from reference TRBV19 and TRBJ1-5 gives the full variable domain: DGGITQSPKYLFRKEGQNVTLSCEQNLNHDAMYWYRQDPGQGLRLIYYSQIVNDFQKGDIAEGYSVSREKKESFPLTVTSAQKNPTAFYLCASNVGDFNQPQHFGDGTRLSIL.

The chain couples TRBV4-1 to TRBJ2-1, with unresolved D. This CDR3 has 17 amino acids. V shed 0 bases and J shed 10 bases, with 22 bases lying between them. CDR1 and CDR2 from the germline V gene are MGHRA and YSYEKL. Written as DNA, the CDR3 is TGCGCCAGCAGCCAAGATCCCCCCCCATTGAGGATAGGAGAGCAGTTCTTC. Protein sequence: CASSQDPPPLRIGEQFF.

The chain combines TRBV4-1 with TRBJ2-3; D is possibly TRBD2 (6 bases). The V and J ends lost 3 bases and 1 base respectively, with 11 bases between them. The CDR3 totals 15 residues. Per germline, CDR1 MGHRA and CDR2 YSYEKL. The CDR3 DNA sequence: TGCGCCAGCAGCCATATCGGGGAGGGCACAGATACGCAGTATTTT. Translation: CASSHIGEGTDTQYF.

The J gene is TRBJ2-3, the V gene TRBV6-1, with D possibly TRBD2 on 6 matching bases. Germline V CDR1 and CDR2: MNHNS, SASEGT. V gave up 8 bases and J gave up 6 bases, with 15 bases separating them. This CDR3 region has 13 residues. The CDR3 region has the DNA TGTGCCAGCGAGGGCGGGGCCTCGGATACGCAGTATTTT. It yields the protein CASEGGASDTQYF.

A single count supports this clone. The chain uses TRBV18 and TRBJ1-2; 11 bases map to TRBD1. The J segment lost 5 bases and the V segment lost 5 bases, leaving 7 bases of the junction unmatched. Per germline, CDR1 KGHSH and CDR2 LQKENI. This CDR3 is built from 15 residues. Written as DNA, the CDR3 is TGTGCCAGCTCATCCGGACAGGGGGCGTTTTATGGCTACACCTTC. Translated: CASSSGQGAFYGYTF. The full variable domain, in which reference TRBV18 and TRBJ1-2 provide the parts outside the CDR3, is NAGVMQNPRHLVRRRGQEARLRCSPMKGHSHVYWYRQLPEEGLKFMVYLQKENIIDESGMPKERFSAEFPKEGPSILRIQQVVRGDSAAYFCASSSGQGAFYGYTFGSGTRLTVV.

The chain's CDR3 is CASRQGMNTEAFF. The CDR3 coding sequence is TGTGCCAGCAGACAGGGGATGAACACTGAAGCTTTCTTT. The rearrangement joins TRBV6-5 to TRBJ1-1; 7 bases are shared with TRBD1. This CDR3 is built from 13 residues. V lost 6 bases, J lost 0 bases, and 1 base stayed unmatched. Germline loops: CDR1 MNHEY, CDR2 SVGAGI.

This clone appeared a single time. CDR3 sequence: CSVEKTNEQYF. CDR3 coding DNA: TGCAGCGTTGAGAAGACCAACGAGCAGTACTTC. V and J are TRBV29-1 and TRBJ2-5; D is unresolved. The J call may be faulty, since TRBJ2-7 better matches the DNA end. The germline V gene has CDR1 SQVTM and CDR2 ANQGSEA. The CDR3 length is 11 residues.

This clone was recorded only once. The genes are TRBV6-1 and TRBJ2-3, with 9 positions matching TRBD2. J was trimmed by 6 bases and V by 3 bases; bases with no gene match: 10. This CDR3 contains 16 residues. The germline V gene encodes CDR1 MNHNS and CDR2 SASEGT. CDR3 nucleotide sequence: TGTGCCAGCAGTGACCCAGGACTAGCGCCGCCTGATACGCAGTATTTT. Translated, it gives CASSDPGLAPPDTQYF.

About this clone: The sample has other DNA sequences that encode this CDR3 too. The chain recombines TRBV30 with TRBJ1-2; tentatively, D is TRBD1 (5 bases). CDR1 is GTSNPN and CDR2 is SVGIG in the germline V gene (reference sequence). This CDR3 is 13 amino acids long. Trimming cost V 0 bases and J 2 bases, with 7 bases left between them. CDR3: CAWSVRGNYGYTF. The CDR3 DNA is TGTGCCTGGAGTGTACGGGGGAACTATGGCTACACCTTC.

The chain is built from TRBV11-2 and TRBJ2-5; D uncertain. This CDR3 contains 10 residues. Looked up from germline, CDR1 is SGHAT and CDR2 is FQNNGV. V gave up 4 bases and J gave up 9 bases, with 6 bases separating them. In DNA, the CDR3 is TGTGCCAGCAGCTCCGAGTCCCAGTACTTC. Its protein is CASSSESQYF. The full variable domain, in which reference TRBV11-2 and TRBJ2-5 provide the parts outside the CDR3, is EAGVAQSPRYKIIEKRQSVAFWCNPISGHATLYWYQQILGQGPKLLIQFQNNGVVDDSQLPKDRFSAERLKGVDSTLKIQPAKLEDSAVYLCASSSESQYFGPGTRLLVL.